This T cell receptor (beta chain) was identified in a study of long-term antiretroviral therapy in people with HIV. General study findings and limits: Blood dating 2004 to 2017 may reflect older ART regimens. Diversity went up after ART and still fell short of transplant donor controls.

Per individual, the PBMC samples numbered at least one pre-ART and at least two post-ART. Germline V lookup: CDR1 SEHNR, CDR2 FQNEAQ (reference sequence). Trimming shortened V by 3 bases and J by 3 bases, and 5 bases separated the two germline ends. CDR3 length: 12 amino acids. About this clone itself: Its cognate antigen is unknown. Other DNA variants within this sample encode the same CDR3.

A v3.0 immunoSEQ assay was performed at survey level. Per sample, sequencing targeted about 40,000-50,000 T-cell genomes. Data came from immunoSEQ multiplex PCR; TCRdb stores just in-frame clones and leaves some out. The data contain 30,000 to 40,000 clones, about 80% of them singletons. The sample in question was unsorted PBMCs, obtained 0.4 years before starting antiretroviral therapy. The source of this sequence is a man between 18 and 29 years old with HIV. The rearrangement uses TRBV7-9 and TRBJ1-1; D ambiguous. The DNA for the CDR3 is TGTGCCAGCAGCTTGGGGTACACTGAAGCTTTCTTT. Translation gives CASSLGYTEAFF.